This TCR beta chain emerged from a study of CXCR3-negative and CXCR3-positive naive CD8 T cells. At the level of the study: Each library gave roughly 1.5 +/- 0.3 million of 140 million or so TRB reads.

On this clonotype: No antigen is known for it.

Researchers prepared the TRB cDNA libraries using 5' RACE with UMI labels. TCRdb re-called the 5' RACE reads; every CDR3 protein appears as one record, without DNA. This listing includes 150,000 to 170,000 distinct CDR3 sequences. The CDR3 length is 15 residues. Germline CDR1 and CDR2: SEHNR and FQNEAQ (reference sequence). Study results and limitations: TRB CDR3 hydrophobicity was greater in CXCR3-positive naive cells than in CXCR3-negative naive cells. CXCR3 levels fell partly with cryopreservation; most assays relied on fresh PBMCs.

The sequenced sample consisted of naive CXCR3+ CD8+ T cells from blood. The subset here: CD45RO-CCR7+CD27+CD95- naive CD8+ T cells expressing CXCR3 (TNR3+). The rearrangement uses TRBV7-9 and TRBJ1-5. This clonotype was obtained from a human donor in good health. Some clones in this sample may be carry-over from other donors' samples. The CDR3 here is CASSLGGEPNQPQHF.